These 10 T cell receptor beta chains share one sample of origin, sequenced in a study of T cell responses to AZD1222 COVID-19 vaccine. The data were produced by immunoSEQ multiplex PCR, yet TCRdb's version contains in-frame clones alone and is incomplete. In the table there are 100,000 or so clones, around 90% of which are singletons. Specimen: peripheral blood, collected on day 0 of AZD1222 vaccination. These receptors originate from an adult in good health.

The CDR3 region is CASSSHLGGYTF. The CDR3 nucleotides read TGTGCCAGCAGCTCACACTTGGGTGGCTACACCTTC. The J gene is TRBJ1-2, the V gene TRBV7-9; no definite D call. The germline V gene encodes CDR1 SEHNR and CDR2 FQNEAQ (reference sequence). CDR3 size: 12 residues. V gave up 4 bases and J gave up 7 bases, with 10 bases separating them.

The chain couples TRBV28 to TRBJ1-5; TRBD1 might be the D (5 bases). CDR1 is MDHEN, CDR2 SYDVKM, per germline. This CDR3 spans 15 amino acids. Trimming took off 4 bases at V and 4 bases at J, with 14 bases between the two ends. The CDR3 region is CASSWRDSPNQPQHF. The CDR3 region has the DNA TGTGCCAGCAGTTGGCGGGACTCCCCAAATCAGCCCCAGCATTTT.

The V gene is TRBV19, the J gene TRBJ2-5; D is possibly TRBD1 (5 bases). The V end was cut by 3 bases, the J end by 4 bases, with 6 bases between. Per the germline V gene, CDR1 is LNHDA and CDR2 is SQIVND (reference sequence). This CDR3 has 12 residues. CDR3 protein: CASSIRGETQYF. The CDR3 nucleotides read TGTGCCAGTAGTATTAGGGGAGAGACCCAGTACTTC.

The chain recombines TRBV28 with TRBJ2-3; TRBD1 aligns across 12 bases. Germline V gives CDR1 MDHEN, CDR2 SYDVKM. With V trimmed by 5 bases and J by 6 bases, 3 bases remained unmatched. The CDR3 extends over 14 amino acids. CDR3 coding DNA: TGTGCCAGCAGTCCGGGACAGGGGGCTGATACGCAGTATTTT. As protein: CASSPGQGADTQYF.

J is TRBJ1-6 and V is TRBV14; D gene uncertain. The CDR3 has 13 amino acids. V lost 6 bases, J lost 10 bases, and 13 bases lay in between. The germline gives CDR1 SGHDN, CDR2 FVKESK. As DNA, the CDR3 is TGTGCCAGCAGAAATGAAGGGAACTCACCCCTCCACTTT. It yields the protein CASRNEGNSPLHF.

CDR3 sequence reads: CASSLFPISGDEQFF. CDR3 in DNA: TGTGCCAGCAGCTTATTTCCCATTAGTGGGGATGAGCAGTTCTTC. The rearrangement uses TRBV7-6 and TRBJ2-1; no clear D gene. CDR1 is SGHVS and CDR2 is FNYEAQ in the germline V gene. Trimming left V 2 bases short and J 8 bases short, with 16 bases between. The CDR3 consists of 15 residues.

This CDR3 reads CASSPGQGGGGQPQHF. The CDR3 nucleotides read TGCGCCAGCAGCCCAGGACAGGGGGGTGGTGGTCAGCCCCAGCATTTT. The chain links TRBV4-1 to TRBJ1-5; 10 bases align to TRBD1. CDR3 length: 16 residues. The V segment lost 4 bases and the J segment 6 bases; nucleotides outside the gene matches: 9. Germline lookup yields CDR1 MGHRA and CDR2 YSYEKL.

The chain combines TRBV14 with TRBJ1-1, with 10 bases lining up with TRBD1. Germline V lookup: CDR1 SGHDN, CDR2 FVKESK. The ends lost 3 bases at V and 4 bases at J; junction bases unmatched: 8. The CDR3 covers 16 residues. CDR3 coding DNA: TGTGCCAGCAGCCAGCCCCTGGGGACAGGGGCCACTGAAGCTTTCTTT. Translation gives CASSQPLGTGATEAFF.

In the case of this clone: At one end the junction does not follow the germline gene, possibly because of a read error. The rearrangement joins TRBV7-9 to TRBJ1-1; D unresolved. Per germline, CDR1 SEHNR and CDR2 FQNEAQ (reference sequence). CDR3 length equals 10 residues. CDR3 bases: TGTGCCAGCAGCCCCCAGCGGGCGGAGTTT. Translating it yields CASSPQRAEF.

The chain joins TRBV7-6 to TRBJ2-7; possible D gene TRBD1, 7 bases. This CDR3 has 14 residues. Germline assignment: CDR1 SGHVS and CDR2 FNYEAQ. The V end was cut by 3 bases, the J end by 2 bases, with 11 bases between. CDR3: CASSFGGTAYEQYF. DNA for the CDR3: TGTGCCAGCAGCTTTGGCGGGACAGCCTACGAGCAGTACTTC. Filled out from reference TRBV7-6 and TRBJ2-7, the complete variable domain reads GAGVSQSPRYKVTKRGQDVALRCDPISGHVSLYWYRQALGQGPEFLTYFNYEAQQDKSGLPNDRFSAERPEGSISTLTIQRTEQRDSAMYRCASSFGGTAYEQYFGPGTRLTVT.